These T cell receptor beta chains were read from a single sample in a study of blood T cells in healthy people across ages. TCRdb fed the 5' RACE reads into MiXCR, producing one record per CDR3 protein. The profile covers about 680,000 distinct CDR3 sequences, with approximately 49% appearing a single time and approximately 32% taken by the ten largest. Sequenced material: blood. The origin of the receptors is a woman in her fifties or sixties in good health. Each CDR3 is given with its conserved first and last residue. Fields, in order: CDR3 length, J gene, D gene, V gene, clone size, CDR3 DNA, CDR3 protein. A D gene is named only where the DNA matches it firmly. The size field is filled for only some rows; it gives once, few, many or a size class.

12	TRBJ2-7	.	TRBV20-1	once	TGCAGTGCTAGGCAACAGATCTACGAGCAGTACTTC	CSARQQIYEQYF
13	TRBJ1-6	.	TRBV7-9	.	TGTGCCAGCAGCACACAGGAAGATTCACCCCTCCACTTT	CASSTQEDSPLHF
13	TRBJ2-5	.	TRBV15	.	TGTGCCACCAGCAGAGCGAGGGAAGAGACCCAGTACTTC	CATSRAREETQYF
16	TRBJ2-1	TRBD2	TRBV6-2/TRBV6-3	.	TGTGCCAGCAGATCACTAGCGGGAGGGCCTAGGAATGAGCAGTTCTTC	CASRSLAGGPRNEQFF
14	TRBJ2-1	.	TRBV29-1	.	TGCAGCCTTATTCGGGGGAGCTCCTACAATGAGCAGTTCTTC	CSLIRGSSYNEQFF
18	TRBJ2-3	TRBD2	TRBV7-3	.	TGTGCCAGCAGCCACGAGGGACTAGCGGGAGTATGGACAGATACGCAGTATTTT	CASSHEGLAGVWTDTQYF
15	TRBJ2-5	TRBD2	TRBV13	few	TGTGCCAGCAGCCCATTAGCGGGAGTTGGGGAGACCCAGTACTTC	CASSPLAGVGETQYF
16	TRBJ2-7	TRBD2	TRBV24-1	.	TGTGCCACCAGTGATAGTCGCGGGAGGTTGGGAAATGAGCAGTACTTC	CATSDSRGRLGNEQYF
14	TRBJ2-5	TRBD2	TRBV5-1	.	TGCGCCAGCAGCTCCACTAGCGGGAGAGAGACCCAGTACTTC	CASSSTSGRETQYF
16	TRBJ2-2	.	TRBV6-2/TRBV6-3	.	TGTGCCAGCAGTTACTCGATCCGGGATATGTCCGGGGAGCTGTTTTTT	CASSYSIRDMSGELFF
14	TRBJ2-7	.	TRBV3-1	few	TGTGCCAGCAGCCACTGGGACTCCCCCTACGAGCAGTACTTC	CASSHWDSPYEQYF
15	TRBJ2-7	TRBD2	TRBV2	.	TGTGCCAGCACTGAACTAGCGGGGACATTTTACGAGCAGTACTTC	CASTELAGTFYEQYF
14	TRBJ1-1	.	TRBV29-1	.	TGCAGCGTTAGGGGCAGGGCTCAAGACATTGAAGCTTTCTTT	CSVRGRAQDIEAFF
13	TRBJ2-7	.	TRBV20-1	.	TGCAGTGCTAGAGGATTGGAGGCGGGCGAGCAGTACTTC	CSARGLEAGEQYF
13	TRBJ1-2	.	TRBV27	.	TGTGCCAGCAGCTACGGGATTAACTATGGCTACACCTTC	CASSYGINYGYTF
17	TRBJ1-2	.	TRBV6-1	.	TGTGCCAGCAGTCCAATGGTTGGGGGAGGACATAACTATGGCTACACCTTC	CASSPMVGGGHNYGYTF
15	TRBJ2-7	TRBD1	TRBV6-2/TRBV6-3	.	TGTGCCAGCAGACCCCGGGACAGGGGTCCCTACGAGCAGTACTTC	CASRPRDRGPYEQYF
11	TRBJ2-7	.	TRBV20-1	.	TGCAGTGCTAGGGACCCATACGAGCAGTACTTC	CSARDPYEQYF
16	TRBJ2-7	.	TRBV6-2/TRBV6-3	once	TGTGCCAGCAGTTACACAGTATACAGGAACTCCTACGAGCAGTACTTC	CASSYTVYRNSYEQYF
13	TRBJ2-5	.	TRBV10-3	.	TGTGCCATCACTGGGGGGTACCAAGAGACCCAGTACTTC	CAITGGYQETQYF
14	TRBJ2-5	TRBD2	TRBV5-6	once	TGTGCCAGCAGCTCGGTGGGAGGGAGTAGTGAGCAGTACTTC	CASSSVGGSSEQYF
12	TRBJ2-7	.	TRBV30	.	TGTGCCGGGAGTAGAGGGGGCTACGAGCAGTACTTC	CAGSRGGYEQYF
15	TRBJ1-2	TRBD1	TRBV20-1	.	TGCAGTGCTAGTTACAGGGGGCGGTTCAACTATGGCTACACCTTC	CSASYRGRFNYGYTF
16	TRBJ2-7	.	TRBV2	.	TGTGCCAGCAGAGTGTATCCCTCGAGCGTAACCTACGAGCAGTACTTC	CASRVYPSSVTYEQYF
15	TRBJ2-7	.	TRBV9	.	TGTGCCAGCAGCCTAACCGGGACACTAAGTGGTGAGCAGTACTTC	CASSLTGTLSGEQYF
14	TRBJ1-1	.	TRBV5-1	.	TGCGCCAGCAGCTTGGTTGACGGTTGGACTGAAGCTTTCTTT	CASSLVDGWTEAFF
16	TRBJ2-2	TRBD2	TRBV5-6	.	TGTGCCAGCAGCTTTAGGCTAGCGGGAGTTGCGGGGGAGCTGTTTTTT	CASSFRLAGVAGELFF
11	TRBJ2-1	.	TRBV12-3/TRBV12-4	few	TGTGCCAGCAGTGTACGGGACGATCAGTTCTTC	CASSVRDDQFF
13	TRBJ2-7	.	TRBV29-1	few	TGCAGCGTTGAAGTTGCAAGGGCTTACGAGCAGTACTTC	CSVEVARAYEQYF
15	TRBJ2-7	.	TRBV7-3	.	TGTGCCAGCAGCGAGTCAGGGGACGCACCCTACGAGCAGTACTTC	CASSESGDAPYEQYF
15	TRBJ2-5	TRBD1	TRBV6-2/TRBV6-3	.	TGTGCCAGCAGTTACTCCGGGACAGGGCTTAATGAGCAGTACTTC	CASSYSGTGLNEQYF
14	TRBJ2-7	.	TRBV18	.	TGTGCCAGCTCCCACCCCTCCGGAGCATACGAGCAGTACTTC	CASSHPSGAYEQYF
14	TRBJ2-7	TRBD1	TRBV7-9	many	TGTGCCAGCAGCCTCTCCGGGACAGGGGTCGAGCAGTACTTC	CASSLSGTGVEQYF
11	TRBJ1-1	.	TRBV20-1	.	TGCAGTGCTAGCAGGATAACTGAAGCTTTCTTT	CSASRITEAFF
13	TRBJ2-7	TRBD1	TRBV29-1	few	TGCAGCGTTGAGGAGGACAGGGGGCGCGAGCAGTACTTC	CSVEEDRGREQYF
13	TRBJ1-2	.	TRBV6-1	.	TGTGCCAGCAGTGAAAGGGGAGTCTATGGCTACACCTTC	CASSERGVYGYTF
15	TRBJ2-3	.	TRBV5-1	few	TGCGCCAGCAGCCTGCGACTGGTTAGCACAGATACGCAGTATTTT	CASSLRLVSTDTQYF
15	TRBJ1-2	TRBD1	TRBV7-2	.	TGTGCCAGCAGCTTAGAATCGACAGGGGGGTATGGCTACACCTTC	CASSLESTGGYGYTF
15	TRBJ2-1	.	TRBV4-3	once	TGCGCCAGCAGCCGGTCAGGGGCCTCCTACAATGAGCAGTTCTTC	CASSRSGASYNEQFF
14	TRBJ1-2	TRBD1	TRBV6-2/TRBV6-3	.	TGTGCCAGCAGGCGGGTTGGACAGGACTATGGCTACACCTTC	CASRRVGQDYGYTF
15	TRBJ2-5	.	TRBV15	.	TGTGCCACCAGCAGAGATGGGGCGGACCAAGAGACCCAGTACTTC	CATSRDGADQETQYF
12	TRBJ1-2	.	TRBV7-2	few	TGTGCCAGCAGCCTTACTAGTAGGGACTACACCTTC	CASSLTSRDYTF